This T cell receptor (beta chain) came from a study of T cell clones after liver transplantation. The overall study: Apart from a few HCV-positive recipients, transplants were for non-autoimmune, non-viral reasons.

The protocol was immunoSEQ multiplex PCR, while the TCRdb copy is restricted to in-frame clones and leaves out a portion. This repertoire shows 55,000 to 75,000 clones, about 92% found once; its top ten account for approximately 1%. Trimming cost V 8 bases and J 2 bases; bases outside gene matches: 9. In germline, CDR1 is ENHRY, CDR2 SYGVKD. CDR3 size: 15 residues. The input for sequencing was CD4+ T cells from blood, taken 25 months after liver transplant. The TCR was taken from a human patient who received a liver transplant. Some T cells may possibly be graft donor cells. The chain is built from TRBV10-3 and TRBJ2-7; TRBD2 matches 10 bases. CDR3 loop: CAIQASGSLTYEQYF. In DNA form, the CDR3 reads TGTGCCATCCAAGCTAGCGGGAGTCTTACCTACGAGCAGTACTTC.